This T cell receptor beta chain was found in a study of technical replicates of blood from four donors. Assay used: immunoSEQ multiplex PCR; TCRdb lists only in-frame clones, some missing. This table has 66,000 or so clones, roughly 88% appearing once. V shed 6 bases and J shed 0 bases, with 14 bases lying between them. Germline V CDR1 and CDR2: SNHLY, FYNNEI. This CDR3 contains 15 residues. The TCR originated in a human donor in good health. Some clones in this sample may be carry-over from other donors' samples. The genes are TRBV2 and TRBJ1-2, with D maybe TRBD1 (5 bases). Sequencing used PBMCs. The CDR3 reads CASRENRTPNYGYTF. The DNA for the CDR3 is TGTGCCAGCAGGGAGAACAGGACACCTAACTATGGCTACACCTTC.